This T cell receptor beta chain emerged from a study of T cell repertoires in cytomegalovirus infection. Study at large: Carrying CMV and the relevant HLA type showed in public TCR beta signatures. Broader study findings: Frequencies of public TCR beta families were cumulated, and this identified carriers of CMV plus the relevant HLA. HLA-C-restricted CMV-specific TCR beta clonotypes were dominant in the ex vivo response.

TCRdb redid the calling of the reads with MiXCR, one entry per CDR3 protein. The table records about 360,000 distinct CDR3 sequences, 15% to 20% of them present only once. This CDR3 spans 13 amino acids. Germline lookup yields CDR1 SEHNR and CDR2 FQNEAQ (reference sequence). V lost 2 bases to trimming and J lost 3 bases, with 7 bases between them. This clonotype was seen at least ten times. What it recognizes is unknown. The source is a human donor in good health (CMV status not recorded). Some clones in this sample may be carry-over from other donors' samples. J is TRBJ1-2 and V is TRBV7-9; D gene ambiguous. Material for sequencing was PBMCs. The CDR3 DNA sequence: TGTGCCAGCAGCTTAAATAGGGACTATGGCTACACCTTC. This gives the protein CASSLNRDYGYTF.